This T cell receptor beta chain was identified in a study of CD8+CD57+ T cells in acquired aplastic anemia. The wider study: Mean DNA quantity obtained from sorted CD4+ and CD8+ cells was about 3.2 ug. Study-level findings and limits: Fewer than 35 shared CD8+ CDR3s appeared highly expressed within patients' immunodominant clones.

Researchers used genomic DNA as the template to profile TCR beta VDJ and CDR3. TCRdb itself ran the reads through MiXCR, one entry per CDR3 protein. The data show about 220,000 distinct CDR3 sequences, approximately 35% seen once. Of note for this clonotype: Its cognate antigen is unknown. Being one base from a much bigger clone, this may be a read error.

Sequences were obtained from sorted CD4+, CD8+, or CD8+CD57+ T cells (not recorded which) from PBMCs. This TCR derives from a human donor in good health, serving as a control.

CDR3 nucleotide sequence: TGCAGTGCTCACCCGCGGAGTGCTAGCGGGGACCAAGAGACCCGGTACTTC. As protein: CSAHPRSASGDQETRYF. This chain joins TRBV20-1 and TRBJ2-5, with 9 positions matching TRBD2. CDR3 size: 17 residues. CDR1 and CDR2 from the germline V gene are DFQATT and SNEGSKA (reference sequence).